This T cell receptor (beta chain) was recovered during a study of vaccination and CD4 T cells after COVID-19. Study-level information: Cells were stimulated with overlapping spike peptides from SARS-CoV-2, HCoV-NL63, HCoV-OC43 and HCoV-229E. Findings and limits, study-wide: It was found that, in convalescent patients, 304 of 307 vaccine-specific clones were spike mono-reactive.

From germline, CDR1 is MNHNS and CDR2 SASEGT. Between the trimmed V and J ends, which lost 8 bases and 2 bases, there was a span of 13 bases. This CDR3 comprises 13 residues. As concerns this clonotype: The antigen remains unidentified.

Noted treatment: roughly ten-day PBMC culture with coronavirus spike peptide pools or control peptides (ViraFEST assay). Wells contained around 2 million PBMCs each, and these were cultured with about 9.9 IU/ml IL-2 and about 11 ug/ml peptide pools. Sequencing of cultured CD4+ T cell DNA used the Oncomine TCR Beta short-read assay. TCRdb independently ran MiXCR on the PCR reads; one entry per CDR3 protein. The table lists about 4,200 distinct CDR3 sequences, 26% of them singletons. The gene calls are TRBV6-1 and TRBJ2-7, with a possible D match to TRBD2 (6 bases). The sequencing sample was made of CD4+ T cells from blood, cultured in vitro. The receptor was derived from a human donor who had recovered from COVID-19. The CDR3 is CASPYRGTYEQYF. Here the CDR3 DNA reads TGTGCCAGCCCTTACCGGGGGACCTACGAGCAGTACTTC.